The 3 T cell receptor beta chains below were found in one sample sequenced in a study of blood T cell repertoires in COVID-19. The assay was immunoSEQ multiplex PCR, and TCRdb's table has in-frame clones only and misses some. The table lists roughly 300,000 clones, about 90% of them singletons, with about 1.6% in the top ten. Sequences were obtained from peripheral blood. Receptors were obtained from a woman in her 40s who had recovered from COVID-19.

The V gene is TRBV28, the J gene TRBJ1-2; D unclear. The V end lost 5 bases, the J end lost 6 bases, and 16 bases lay between the germline ends. There are 14 residues in the CDR3. Germline V gene sequence: CDR1 MDHEN, CDR2 SYDVKM. DNA for the CDR3: TGTGCCAGCAGTCCCTTTTCAGGCCCCCATGGCTACACCTTC. Protein product: CASSPFSGPHGYTF.

The CDR3 spells CASSQGMGSYNEQFF. DNA for the CDR3: TGCGCCAGCAGCCAGGGGATGGGGTCCTACAATGAGCAGTTCTTC. This chain links TRBV5-1 with TRBJ2-1; D possibly corresponds to TRBD1 (6 bases). Per the germline V gene, CDR1 is SGHRS and CDR2 is YFSETQ. V dropped 4 bases and J dropped 1 base, with 12 bases sitting between them. The CDR3 runs to 15 residues.

The chain recombines TRBV28 with TRBJ2-1, with unresolved D. This CDR3 region has 15 residues. Germline-derived CDR1 and CDR2 are MDHEN and SYDVKM. V lost 2 bases and J lost 1, with 9 bases in between. CDR3 DNA sequence: TGTGCCAGCAGTTTAGACTCTGGTTCCTACAATGAGCAGTTCTTC. Translated: CASSLDSGSYNEQFF.